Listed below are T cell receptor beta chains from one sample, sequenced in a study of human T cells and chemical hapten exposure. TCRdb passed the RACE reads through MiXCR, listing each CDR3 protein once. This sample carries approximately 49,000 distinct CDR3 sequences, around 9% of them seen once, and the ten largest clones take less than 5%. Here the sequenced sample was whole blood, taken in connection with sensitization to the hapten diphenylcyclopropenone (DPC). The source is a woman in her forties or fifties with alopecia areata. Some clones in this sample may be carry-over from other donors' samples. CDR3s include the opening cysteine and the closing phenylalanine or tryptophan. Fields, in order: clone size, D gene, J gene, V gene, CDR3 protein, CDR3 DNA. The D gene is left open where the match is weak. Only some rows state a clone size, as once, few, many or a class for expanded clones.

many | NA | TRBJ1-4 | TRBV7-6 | CASSLEPPGRTNEKLFF | TGTGCCAGCAGCTTAGAGCCTCCGGGACGGACGAATGAAAAACTGTTTTTT
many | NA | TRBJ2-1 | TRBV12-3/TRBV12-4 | CASSSPLAYSYNEQFF | TGTGCCAGCAGTTCCCCTTTAGCGTACTCCTACAATGAGCAGTTCTTC
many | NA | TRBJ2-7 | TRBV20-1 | CSAGVLWGEQYF | TGCAGTGCAGGGGTTTTATGGGGCGAGCAGTACTTC
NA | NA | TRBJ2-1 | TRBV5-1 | CASSFGNSYNEQFF | TGCGCCAGCAGTTTCGGCAATTCCTACAATGAGCAGTTCTTC
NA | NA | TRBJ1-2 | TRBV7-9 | CASSLSETGINYGYTF | TGTGCCAGCAGCTTATCCGAGACAGGTATTAACTATGGCTACACCTTC
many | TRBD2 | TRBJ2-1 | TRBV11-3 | CASSSGLAGLGEQFF | TGTGCCAGCAGCTCAGGACTAGCGGGTCTTGGTGAGCAGTTCTTC
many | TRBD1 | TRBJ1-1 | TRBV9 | CASRDPGQGYTEAFF | TGTGCCAGCAGAGACCCAGGACAGGGGTACACTGAAGCTTTCTTT
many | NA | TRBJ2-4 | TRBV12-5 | CASGSGNADIQYF | TGTGCTAGTGGTTCTGGGAATGCGGACATTCAGTACTTC
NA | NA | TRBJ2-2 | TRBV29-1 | CSVRVTNTGELFF | TGCAGCGTTAGGGTCACCAACACCGGGGAGCTGTTTTTT
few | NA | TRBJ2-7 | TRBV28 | CASSSADGSYYEQYF | TGTGCCAGCAGTTCGGCAGACGGCTCCTACTACGAGCAGTACTTC
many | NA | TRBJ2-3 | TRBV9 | CASSVGAGRTDTQYF | TGTGCCAGCAGCGTAGGGGCAGGGCGCACAGATACGCAGTATTTT
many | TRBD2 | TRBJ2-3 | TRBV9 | CASSGTSGSTDTQYF | TGTGCCAGCAGCGGGACTAGCGGGAGCACAGATACGCAGTATTTT
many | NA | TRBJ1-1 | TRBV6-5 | CASTTGNTEAFF | TGTGCCAGCACAACGGGGAACACTGAAGCTTTCTTT
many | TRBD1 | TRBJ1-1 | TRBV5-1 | CASSLFGQGDTEAFF | TGCGCCAGCAGCTTGTTTGGACAGGGTGACACTGAAGCTTTCTTT
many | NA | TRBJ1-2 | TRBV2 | CATQGANNYGYTF | TGTGCCACCCAGGGTGCAAATAACTATGGCTACACCTTC
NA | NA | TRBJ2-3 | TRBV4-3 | CASSQDTYSTDTQYF | TGCGCCAGCAGCCAAGATACTTATAGCACAGATACGCAGTATTTT
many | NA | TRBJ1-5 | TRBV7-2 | CASSLIGVSNQPQHF | TGTGCCAGCAGCTTAATCGGGGTTAGCAATCAGCCCCAGCATTTT
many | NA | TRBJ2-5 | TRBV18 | CASSPPNSGVQETQYF | TGTGCCAGCTCACCACCAAACTCGGGGGTACAAGAGACCCAGTACTTC
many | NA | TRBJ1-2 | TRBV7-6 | CASKSGGDLANYGYTF | TGTGCCAGCAAATCCGGGGGCGACCTAGCTAACTATGGCTACACCTTC
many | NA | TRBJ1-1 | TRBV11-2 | CASSLAGTEAFF | TGTGCCAGCAGCTTGGCGGGGACTGAAGCTTTCTTT
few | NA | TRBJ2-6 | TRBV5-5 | CASSLGHHSGANVLTF | TGTGCCAGCAGCTTGGGACACCACTCTGGGGCCAACGTCCTGACTTTC
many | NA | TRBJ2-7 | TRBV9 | CASSEQGMVDEQYF | TGTGCCAGCAGCGAACAGGGCATGGTCGACGAGCAGTACTTC
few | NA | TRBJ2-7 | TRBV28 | CASRLSYEQYF | TGTGCCAGCAGGCTGTCCTACGAGCAGTACTTC
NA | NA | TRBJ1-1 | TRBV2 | CASSEDTEAFF | TGTGCCAGCAGTGAGGACACTGAAGCTTTCTTT
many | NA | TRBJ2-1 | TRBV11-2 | CASSPFLAAHREQFF | TGTGCCAGCAGCCCTTTCTTAGCGGCGCACCGTGAGCAGTTCTTC
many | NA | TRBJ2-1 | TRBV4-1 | CASSQVTGRYEQFF | TGCGCCAGCAGCCAAGTAACCGGGCGGTATGAGCAGTTCTTC
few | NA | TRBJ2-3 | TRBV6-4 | CASSPGASTDTQYF | TGTGCCAGCAGTCCAGGGGCTTCCACAGATACGCAGTATTTT
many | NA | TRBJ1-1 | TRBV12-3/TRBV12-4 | CASSLGSWLRENTEAFF | TGTGCCAGCAGTTTGGGGTCTTGGCTTCGGGAGAACACTGAAGCTTTCTTT
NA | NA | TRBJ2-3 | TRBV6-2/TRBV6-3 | CASSYAVGDTQYF | TGTGCCAGCAGTTACGCTGTGGGGGATACGCAGTATTTT
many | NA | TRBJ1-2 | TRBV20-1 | CSARKRRTNYGYTF | TGCAGTGCTAGAAAGCGGAGAACTAACTATGGCTACACCTTC
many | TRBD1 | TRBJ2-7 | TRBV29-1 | CSGLGQTSYEQYF | TGCAGTGGACTGGGACAGACTTCCTACGAGCAGTACTTC
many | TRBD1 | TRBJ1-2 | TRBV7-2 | CASSLYRTGRNNYGYTF | TGTGCCAGCAGCTTATATCGGACAGGGCGAAATAACTATGGCTACACCTTC
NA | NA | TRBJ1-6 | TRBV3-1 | CASGKVGGSPLHF | TGTGCCAGCGGTAAGGTGGGCGGCTCACCCCTCCACTTT